Listed here are 18 T cell receptor beta chains from one sample, sequenced in a study of glioma-infiltrating T cells. The iRepertoire nested amplicon-rescue multiplex PCR amplified TCR alpha and beta CDR3s from RNA. TCRdb analysed the multiplex PCR reads with MiXCR anew, one entry per CDR3 protein. Here the sample spans 400,000 or so distinct CDR3 sequences, 41% being singletons. Specimen: glioma tissue, nonneoplastic brain tissue, or PBMCs (not recorded which). These receptors all stem from a human donor with low-grade glioma or glioblastoma, undergoing nonglioma brain surgery, or in good health (not recorded which).

For this clonotype: This sequence may be a read error, since a much larger clone differs from it by one base. The J gene is TRBJ2-3, the V gene TRBV20-1; no firm D call. V was clipped by 3 bases and J by 9 bases, with 16 bases between them. Germline V gives CDR1 DFQATT, CDR2 SNEGSKA (reference sequence). The length of the CDR3 is 13 residues. The CDR3 region is CSARSVLGSTQYF. The CDR3 DNA reads TGCAGTGCTAGGAGCGTCCTGGGTTCGACGCAGTATTTT.

The chain recombines TRBV10-3 with TRBJ2-1, with a possible D match to TRBD2 (5 bases). Germline assignment: CDR1 ENHRY and CDR2 SYGVKD. The CDR3 totals 16 residues. CDR3 sequence reads: CPSSSPGRVSYNEQFF. CDR3 nucleotide sequence: TGTCCCAGTAGTTCCCCCGGGCGGGTCTCCTACAATGAGCAGTTCTTC.

The chain links TRBV29-1 to TRBJ1-1; weak D call: TRBD1 (5 bases). CDR3 length: 12 amino acids. CDR1 SQVTM and CDR2 ANQGSEA come from the germline V gene. Trimming pared 7 bases from V and 9 bases from J, leaving 18 bases between. The CDR3 region is CSAHWDGDQAFF. The CDR3 DNA follows: TGCAGCGCCCACTGGGATGGGGACCAAGCTTTCTTT.

The V gene is TRBV27, the J gene TRBJ2-7, with 8 bases fitting TRBD2. Germline V gene sequence: CDR1 MNHEY, CDR2 SMNVEV (reference sequence). The trim removed 6 bases at V and 2 bases at J, leaving 6 bases unmatched. CDR3 length: 14 amino acids. The CDR3 protein is CASSRLTSAYEQYF. CDR3 in DNA: TGTGCCAGCAGCCGTTTGACTAGCGCCTACGAGCAGTACTTC.

There are a few counts of this clonotype. One end of the junction is discordant with germline, which a read error may explain. The chain joins TRBV2 to TRBJ2-3; the match to TRBD1 covers 7 bases. Looked up from germline, CDR1 is SNHLY and CDR2 is FYNNEI. This CDR3 has 14 residues. The DNA of the CDR3 is TGTGCCAGCAGTGTATACAGGGGCACGGATACGCAGTATTTT. Translating it yields CASSVYRGTDTQYF.

CDR3 nucleotides: TGTGCCAGTAGGCTAGCGGGAGACCACGAGCAGTACTTC. Protein sequence: CASRLAGDHEQYF. The rearrangement uses TRBV19 and TRBJ2-7; 10 nucleotides align to TRBD2. The trim removed 6 bases at V and 5 bases at J, leaving 4 bases unmatched. Germline-derived CDR1 and CDR2 are LNHDA and SQIVND (reference sequence). There are 13 residues in the CDR3.

This chain links TRBV29-1 with TRBJ1-5; D is uncertain. V dropped 7 bases and J dropped 4 bases, with 17 bases sitting between them. The CDR3 is made up of 14 amino acids. CDR1 and CDR2 from the germline V gene are SQVTM and ANQGSEA. Written as DNA, the CDR3 is TGCAGCGGCGAACCTGGGCGGATAAATCAGCCCCAGCATTTT. It codes for CSGEPGRINQPQHF.

Of note for this clonotype: With a much larger clone just one base away, this may be a read error. The chain joins TRBV28 to TRBJ1-1; tentative D call: TRBD1 (5 bases). The CDR3 spans 16 residues. Deletions cut 8 bases from V and 3 bases from J, with 22 bases between. The germline V gene encodes CDR1 MDHEN and CDR2 SYDVKM. CDR3 region: CASGSGRNRWDTEAFF. For the CDR3, the DNA is TGTGCCAGCGGATCGGGACGGAATCGATGGGACACTGAAGCTTTCTTT.

The CDR3 here is CASSMRTGHTF. The CDR3 DNA sequence: TGTGCCAGTAGTATGAGGACAGGGCACACCTTC. The J gene is TRBJ1-2, the V gene TRBV19; 8 bases agree with TRBD1. From germline, CDR1 is LNHDA and CDR2 SQIVND (reference sequence). Trimming cost V 3 bases and J 12 bases; bases outside gene matches: 3. CDR3 size: 11 residues.

Of note for this clonotype: Given a much more abundant clone one base away, this may be a read error. This CDR3 fails to terminate in the conserved phenylalanine or tryptophan, so it likely reflects a read error. The rearrangement links TRBV27 to TRBJ2-1, with TRBD2 identical over 12 bases. This CDR3 spans 15 amino acids. V shed 3 bases, J shed 5 bases, and the junction held 2 bases outside the gene matches. Germline values: CDR1 MNHEY, CDR2 SMNVEV (reference sequence). The CDR3: CASSFGTSGHNEQFV. Here the CDR3 DNA reads TGTGCCAGCAGTTTCGGGACTAGCGGGCACAATGAGCAGTTCGTC.

The rearrangement joins TRBV20-1 to TRBJ1-1; 8 bases agree with TRBD1. V dropped 3 bases and J dropped 1; count of bases not matched to a gene: 4. Germline-derived CDR1 and CDR2 are DFQATT and SNEGSKA (reference sequence). The CDR3 is 14 residues long. CDR3 loop: CSASRQGPNTEAFF. The CDR3 DNA is TGCAGTGCTAGCCGACAGGGGCCGAACACTGAAGCTTTCTTT.

As to this clonotype: The junction does not match germline at one end; this may be a read error. The rearrangement links TRBV10-3 to TRBJ2-3; either TRBD1 or TRBD2 may supply D (6 bases each). Germline values: CDR1 ENHRY, CDR2 SYGVKD. The CDR3 runs 13 residues. The CDR3 spells CASQGGNAHTRYF. CDR3 nucleotide sequence: TGTGCCTCCCAAGGGGGGAACGCGCATACGCGGTATTTT.

This clonotype was counted between two and nine times. V is TRBV19 and J is TRBJ1-1; D not certain. The CDR3 is made up of 13 amino acids. Trimming left V 3 bases short and J 3 bases short, with 8 bases between. Germline V gives CDR1 LNHDA, CDR2 SQIVND (reference sequence). The CDR3 sequence is CASSIPRYTEAFF. CDR3 DNA sequence: TGTGCCAGTAGTATTCCCAGATACACTGAAGCTTTCTTT.

This clonotype was detected only a few times. This chain uses TRBV6-4 with TRBJ2-3; 11 bases are shared with TRBD1. V trimming: 3 bases; J trimming: 5 bases; junction bases outside the gene matches: 7. This CDR3 has 16 residues. Per germline, CDR1 MRHNA and CDR2 SNTAGT. CDR3 in amino acids: CASSERDRGEEDTQYF. CDR3 DNA: TGTGCCAGCAGTGAAAGGGACAGGGGGGAGGAAGATACGCAGTATTTT.

A note on this clonotype: This may stem from a read error, because a much larger clone lies one nucleotide away. V usage is TRBV19 and J usage is TRBJ2-1; 14 bases match TRBD2. Germline CDR1 LNHDA, CDR2 SQIVND (reference sequence). This CDR3 contains 15 residues. The CDR3 nucleotides are TGTGCCAGTAGTGGGACTAGCGGGAGTTACAATAAGCAGTTCTTC. Amino acids: CASSGTSGSYNKQFF.

In the case of this clonotype: At one end, the junction sequence differs from germline, possibly due to a read error. The chain combines TRBV7-2 with TRBJ2-7, with a weak D call TRBD2 (5 bases). This CDR3 has 14 residues. The germline V gene has CDR1 SGHTA and CDR2 FQGNSA. The CDR3: CASSLVSGSYEQYF. The CDR3 DNA reads TGTGCCAGCAGTTTAGTCAGCGGCTCCTACGAGCAGTACTTC.

The V call is TRBV15, the J call TRBJ2-7; 7 nucleotides agree with TRBD2. The CDR3 covers 14 residues. The V gene's germline CDR1 is LNHNV and CDR2 YYDKDF (reference sequence). The V and J ends lost 6 bases and 2 bases, in that order; junction bases with no gene match: 7. CDR3 nucleotide sequence: TGTGCCACCAGAGACGTACGGGAGGCCTACGAGCAGTACTTC. The encoded protein is CATRDVREAYEQYF.

As to this clonotype: The junction departs from the called germline gene at one end, perhaps through a read error. The chain is built from TRBV28 and TRBJ2-1, with no clear D. This CDR3 has 13 amino acids. Germline V CDR1 and CDR2: MDHEN, SYDVKM. The CDR3 protein is CSSSLGSYNEQFF. The DNA for the CDR3 is TGTTCCAGCAGCCTAGGCTCCTACAATGAGCAGTTCTTC.